This T cell receptor (beta chain) emerged from a study of blood T cell repertoires in COVID-19. The method was immunoSEQ multiplex PCR; TCRdb's version includes in-frame clones alone and lacks a portion of them. Among 220,000 or so clones, 70% to 90% were seen once, and the ten largest hold roughly 10%. CDR3 length equals 14 residues. CDR1 is SGHTA and CDR2 is FQGNSA in the germline V gene. V gave up 1 base and J gave up 4 bases, with 11 bases separating them. The origin of this receptor is a woman aged 45-65 years with COVID-19, enrolled during active disease. This chain uses TRBV7-2 with TRBJ2-7; D is possibly TRBD1 (5 bases). Sequenced material: peripheral blood. Here the CDR3 DNA reads TGTGCCAGCAGCTTAGTAGCAGGGCCGTACGAGCAGTACTTC. This encodes CASSLVAGPYEQYF. Filled out from reference TRBV7-2 and TRBJ2-7, the complete variable domain reads GAGVSQSPSNKVTEKGKDVELRCDPISGHTALYWYRQSLGQGLEFLIYFQGNSAPDKSGLPSDRFSAERTGGSVSTLTIQRTQQEDSAVYLCASSLVAGPYEQYFGPGTRLTVT.